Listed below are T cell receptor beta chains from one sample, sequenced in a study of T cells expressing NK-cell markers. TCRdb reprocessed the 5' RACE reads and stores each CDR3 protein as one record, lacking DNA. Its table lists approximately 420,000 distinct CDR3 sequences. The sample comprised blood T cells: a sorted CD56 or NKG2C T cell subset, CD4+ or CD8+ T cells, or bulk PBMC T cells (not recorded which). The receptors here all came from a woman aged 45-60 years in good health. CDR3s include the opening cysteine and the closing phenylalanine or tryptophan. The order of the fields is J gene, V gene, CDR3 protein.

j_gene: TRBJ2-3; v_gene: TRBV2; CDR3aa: CAKMTGTDTQYF
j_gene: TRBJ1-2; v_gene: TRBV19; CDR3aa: CASTPGGIEGYGYTF
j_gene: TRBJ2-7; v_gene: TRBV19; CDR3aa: CASSSQGGAYEQYF
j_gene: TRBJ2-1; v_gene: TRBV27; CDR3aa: CASSALRASGRALLFF
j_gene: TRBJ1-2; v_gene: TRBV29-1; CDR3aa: CSVPTGGYGYTF
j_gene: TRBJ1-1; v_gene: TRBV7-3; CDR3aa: CASSPNAGVNTEAFF
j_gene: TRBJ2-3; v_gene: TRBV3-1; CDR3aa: CASSQDVAGVTDTQYF
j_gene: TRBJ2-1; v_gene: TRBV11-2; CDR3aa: CASSLNYNNNEQFF
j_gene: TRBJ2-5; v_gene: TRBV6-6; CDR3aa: CASSYRVAGLQETQYF
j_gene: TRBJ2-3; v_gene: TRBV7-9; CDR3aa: CASSSLSGTDTQYF
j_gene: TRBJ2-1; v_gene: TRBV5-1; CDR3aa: CASSFHWSNNEQFF
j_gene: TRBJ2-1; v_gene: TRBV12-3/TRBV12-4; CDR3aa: CASSKDRRNEQFF
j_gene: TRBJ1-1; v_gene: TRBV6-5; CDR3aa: CASSRPTGNTEAFF
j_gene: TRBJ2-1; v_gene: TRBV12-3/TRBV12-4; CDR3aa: CASSLQRIAPYNEQFF
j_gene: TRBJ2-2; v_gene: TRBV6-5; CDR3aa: CASRNRAAGELFF
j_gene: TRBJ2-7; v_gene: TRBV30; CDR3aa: CASLKAPNSYEQYF
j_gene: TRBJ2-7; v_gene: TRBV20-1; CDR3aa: CSARGYFPGRSYEQYF
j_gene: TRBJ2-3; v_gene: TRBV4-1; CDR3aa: CASSPHPDFRATDTQYF
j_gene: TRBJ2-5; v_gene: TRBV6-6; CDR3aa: CASRGSGTETQYF
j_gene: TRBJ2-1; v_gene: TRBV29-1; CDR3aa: CSVGIHPYNEQFF
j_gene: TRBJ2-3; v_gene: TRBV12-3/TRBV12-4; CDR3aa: CASSLRTGDTQYF
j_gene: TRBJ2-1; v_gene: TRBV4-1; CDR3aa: CASSPDRDEQFF
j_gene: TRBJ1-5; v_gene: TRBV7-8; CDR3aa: CASSLWDKPNQPQHF
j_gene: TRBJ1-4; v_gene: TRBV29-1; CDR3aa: CSVLNPQGKGKLFF
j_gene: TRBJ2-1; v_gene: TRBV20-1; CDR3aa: CSVVGPRSEWQFF
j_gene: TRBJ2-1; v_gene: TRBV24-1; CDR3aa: CATSNGGKQFF
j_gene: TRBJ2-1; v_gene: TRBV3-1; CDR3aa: CASSRLAGGRGEQFF
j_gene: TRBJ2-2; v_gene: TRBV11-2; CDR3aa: CASSSPGGKRAGELFF